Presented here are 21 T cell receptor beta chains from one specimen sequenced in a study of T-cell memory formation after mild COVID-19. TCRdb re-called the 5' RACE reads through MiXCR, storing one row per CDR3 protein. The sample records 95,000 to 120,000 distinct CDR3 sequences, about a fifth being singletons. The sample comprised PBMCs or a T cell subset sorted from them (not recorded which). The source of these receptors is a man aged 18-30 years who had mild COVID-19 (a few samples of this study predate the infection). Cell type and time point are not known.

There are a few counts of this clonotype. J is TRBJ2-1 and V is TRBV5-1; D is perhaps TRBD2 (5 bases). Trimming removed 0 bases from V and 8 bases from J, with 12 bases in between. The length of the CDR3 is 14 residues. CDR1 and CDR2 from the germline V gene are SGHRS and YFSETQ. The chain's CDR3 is CASSLDGLVDEQFF. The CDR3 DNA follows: TGCGCCAGCAGCTTGGACGGACTGGTCGATGAGCAGTTCTTC.

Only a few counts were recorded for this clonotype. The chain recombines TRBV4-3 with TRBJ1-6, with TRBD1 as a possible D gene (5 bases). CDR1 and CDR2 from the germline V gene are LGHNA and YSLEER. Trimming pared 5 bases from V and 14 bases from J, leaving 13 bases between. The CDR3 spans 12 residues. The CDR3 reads CASSEGTSTLHF. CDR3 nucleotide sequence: TGCGCCAGCAGCGAGGGGACTTCGACCCTCCACTTT.

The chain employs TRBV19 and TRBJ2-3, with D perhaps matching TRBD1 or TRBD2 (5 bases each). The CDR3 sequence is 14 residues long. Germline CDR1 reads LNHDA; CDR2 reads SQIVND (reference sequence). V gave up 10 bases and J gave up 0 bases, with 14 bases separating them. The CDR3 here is CATGLFVSTDTQYF. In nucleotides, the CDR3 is TGTGCCACGGGGCTTTTCGTTAGCACAGATACGCAGTATTTT.

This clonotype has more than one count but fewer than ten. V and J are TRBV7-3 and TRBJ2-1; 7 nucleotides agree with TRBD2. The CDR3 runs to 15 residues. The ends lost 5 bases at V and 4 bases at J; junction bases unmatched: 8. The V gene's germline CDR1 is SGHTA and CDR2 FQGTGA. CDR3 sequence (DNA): TGTGCCAGCAGCCCGGAGCTTAGCGGGTACAATGAGCAGTTCTTC. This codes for CASSPELSGYNEQFF.

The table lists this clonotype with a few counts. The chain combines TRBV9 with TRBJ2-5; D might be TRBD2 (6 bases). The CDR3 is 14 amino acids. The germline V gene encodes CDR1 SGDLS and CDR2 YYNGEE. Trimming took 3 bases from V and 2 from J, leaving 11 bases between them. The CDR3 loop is CASSGGDLQETQYF. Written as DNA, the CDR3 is TGTGCCAGCAGCGGGGGGGACCTTCAAGAGACCCAGTACTTC.

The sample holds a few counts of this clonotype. CDR3 protein: CASRPTHDRAEETQYF. The CDR3 DNA reads as TGTGCCAGCAGACCCACGCATGACAGGGCGGAAGAGACCCAGTACTTC. The chain couples TRBV7-8 to TRBJ2-5, with TRBD1 matching 7 bases. The CDR3 runs to 16 residues. V trimming: 6 bases; J trimming: 3 bases; junction bases outside the gene matches: 13. CDR1 SGHVS and CDR2 FQNEAQ come from the germline V gene.

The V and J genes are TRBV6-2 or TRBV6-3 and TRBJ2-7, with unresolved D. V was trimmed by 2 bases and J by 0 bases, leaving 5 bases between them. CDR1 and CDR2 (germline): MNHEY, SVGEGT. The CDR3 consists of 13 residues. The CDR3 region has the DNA TGTGCCAGCAGTTACAGGGACTCCTACGAGCAGTACGTC. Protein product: CASSYRDSYEQYV.

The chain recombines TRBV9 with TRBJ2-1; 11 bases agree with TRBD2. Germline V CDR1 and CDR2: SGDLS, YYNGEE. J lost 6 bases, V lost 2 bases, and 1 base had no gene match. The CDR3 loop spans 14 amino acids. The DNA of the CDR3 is TGTGCCAGCAGCGTTAGCGGGGGGGCCAATGAGCAGTTCTTC. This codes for CASSVSGGANEQFF.

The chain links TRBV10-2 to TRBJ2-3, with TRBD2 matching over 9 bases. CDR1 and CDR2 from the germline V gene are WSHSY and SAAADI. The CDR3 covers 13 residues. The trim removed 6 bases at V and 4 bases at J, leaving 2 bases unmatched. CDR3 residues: CASRLAGSDTQYF. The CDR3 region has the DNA TGCGCCAGCAGGCTAGCGGGGTCAGATACGCAGTATTTT.

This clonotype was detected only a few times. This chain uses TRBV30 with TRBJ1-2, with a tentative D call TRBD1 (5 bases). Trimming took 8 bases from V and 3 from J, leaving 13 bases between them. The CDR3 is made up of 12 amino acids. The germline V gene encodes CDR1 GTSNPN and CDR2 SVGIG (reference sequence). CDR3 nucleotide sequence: TGTGCCCGGGACCGAGGCCACTATGGCTACACCTTC. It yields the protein CARDRGHYGYTF. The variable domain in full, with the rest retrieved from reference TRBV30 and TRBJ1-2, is SQTIHQWPATLVQPVGSPLSLECTVEGTSNPNLYWYRQAAGRGLQLLFYSVGIGQISSEVPQNLSASRPQDRQFILSSKKLLLSDSGFYLCARDRGHYGYTFGSGTRLTVV.

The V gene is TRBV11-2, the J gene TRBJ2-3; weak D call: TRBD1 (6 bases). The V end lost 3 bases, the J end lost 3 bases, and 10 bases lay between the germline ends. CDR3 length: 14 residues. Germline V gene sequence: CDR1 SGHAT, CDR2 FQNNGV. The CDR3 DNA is TGTGCCAGCAGCTTGGACAGCGTAACAGATACGCAGTATTTT. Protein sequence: CASSLDSVTDTQYF.

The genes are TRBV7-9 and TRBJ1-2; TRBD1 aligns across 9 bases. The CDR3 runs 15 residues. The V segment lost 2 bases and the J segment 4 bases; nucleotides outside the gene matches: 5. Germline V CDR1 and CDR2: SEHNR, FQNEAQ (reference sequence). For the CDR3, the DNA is TGTGCCAGCAGCTTAATTCCGACAGGGGGCTATGGCTACACCTTC. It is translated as CASSLIPTGGYGYTF.

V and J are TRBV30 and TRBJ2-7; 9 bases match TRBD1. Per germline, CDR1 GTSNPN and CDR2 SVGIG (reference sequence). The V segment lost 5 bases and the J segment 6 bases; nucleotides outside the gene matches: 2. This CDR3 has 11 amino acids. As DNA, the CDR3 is TGTGCCTGGGCGACAGGGGGCGAGCAGTACTTC. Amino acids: CAWATGGEQYF. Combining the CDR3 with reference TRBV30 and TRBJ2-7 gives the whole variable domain SQTIHQWPATLVQPVGSPLSLECTVEGTSNPNLYWYRQAAGRGLQLLFYSVGIGQISSEVPQNLSASRPQDRQFILSSKKLLLSDSGFYLCAWATGGEQYFGPGTRLTVT.

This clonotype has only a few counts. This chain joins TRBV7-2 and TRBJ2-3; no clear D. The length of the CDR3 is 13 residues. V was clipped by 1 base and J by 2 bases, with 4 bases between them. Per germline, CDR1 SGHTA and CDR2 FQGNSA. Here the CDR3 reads CASSLEFTDTQYF. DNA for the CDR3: TGTGCCAGCAGCTTAGAATTCACAGATACGCAGTATTTT.

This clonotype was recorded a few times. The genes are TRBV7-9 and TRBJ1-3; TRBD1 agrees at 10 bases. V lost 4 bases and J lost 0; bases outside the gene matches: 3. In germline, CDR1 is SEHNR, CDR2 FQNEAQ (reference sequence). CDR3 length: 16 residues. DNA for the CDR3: TGTGCCAGCAGCTCGACAGGGGGCATCTCTGGAAACACCATATATTTT. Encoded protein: CASSSTGGISGNTIYF.

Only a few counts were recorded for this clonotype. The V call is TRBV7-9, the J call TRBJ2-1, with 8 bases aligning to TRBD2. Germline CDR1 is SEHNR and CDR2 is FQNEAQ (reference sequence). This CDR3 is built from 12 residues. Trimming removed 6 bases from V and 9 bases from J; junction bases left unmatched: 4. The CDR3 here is CASSLTSGEQFF. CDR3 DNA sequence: TGTGCCAGCAGTCTTACTAGCGGTGAGCAGTTCTTC.

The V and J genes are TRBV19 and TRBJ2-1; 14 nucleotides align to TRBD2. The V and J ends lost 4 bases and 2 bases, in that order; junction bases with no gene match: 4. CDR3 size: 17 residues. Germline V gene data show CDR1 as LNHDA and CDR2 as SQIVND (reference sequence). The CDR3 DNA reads TGTGCCAGTAGTAACCGACTAGCGGGGGGGCCCTACAATGAGCAGTTCTTC. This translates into CASSNRLAGGPYNEQFF.

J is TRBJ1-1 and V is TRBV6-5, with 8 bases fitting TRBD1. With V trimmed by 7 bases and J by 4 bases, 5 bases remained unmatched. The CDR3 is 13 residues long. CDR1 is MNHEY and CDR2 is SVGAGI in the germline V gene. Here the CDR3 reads CASTATGVTEAFF. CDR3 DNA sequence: TGTGCCAGCACCGCGACAGGGGTCACTGAAGCTTTCTTT.

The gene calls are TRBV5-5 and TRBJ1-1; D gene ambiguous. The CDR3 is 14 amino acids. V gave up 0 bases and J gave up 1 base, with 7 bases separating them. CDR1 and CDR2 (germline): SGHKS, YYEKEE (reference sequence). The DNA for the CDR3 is TGTGCCAGCAGCTTGGGTTGGGGGAACACTGAAGCTTTCTTT. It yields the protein CASSLGWGNTEAFF.

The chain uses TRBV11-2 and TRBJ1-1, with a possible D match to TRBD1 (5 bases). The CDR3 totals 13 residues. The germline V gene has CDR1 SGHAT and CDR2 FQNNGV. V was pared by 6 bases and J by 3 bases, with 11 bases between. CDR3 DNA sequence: TGTGCCAGCAGTCCGACAGTTGACACTGAAGCTTTCTTT. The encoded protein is CASSPTVDTEAFF.

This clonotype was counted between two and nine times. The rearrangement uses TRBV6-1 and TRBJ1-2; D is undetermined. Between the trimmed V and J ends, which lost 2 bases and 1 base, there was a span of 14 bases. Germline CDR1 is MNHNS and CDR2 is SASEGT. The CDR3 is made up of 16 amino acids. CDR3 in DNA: TGTGCCAGCAGTGAACGGGCGAAGGAGCTTAACTATGGCTACACCTTC. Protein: CASSERAKELNYGYTF.